Below, 25 T cell receptor beta chains from the same sample are listed, as sequenced in a study of OX40 agonist ivuxolimab in advanced cancers. This table comes from immunoSEQ multiplex PCR, and its TCRdb copy is limited to in-frame clones, with some not included. Here the sample spans 20,000 or so clones, 86% being singletons. The material was CD4+ or CD8+ T cells sorted from blood, obtained in a trial of the OX40 agonist ivuxolimab. These receptors were collected from an adult with an advanced solid tumor such as melanoma, head and neck, liver or kidney cancer.

V gene TRBV6-5 combines with J gene TRBJ2-7; D not resolved. Germline CDR1 reads MNHEY; CDR2 reads SVGAGI. There are 16 residues in the CDR3. V lost 0 bases, J lost 0 bases, and 12 bases lay in between. DNA of the CDR3: TGTGCCAGCAGTTACTCCGCAGGTTCTAGCTCCTACGAGCAGTACTTC. Residues: CASSYSAGSSSYEQYF.

This chain links TRBV11-2 with TRBJ2-3; TRBD2 might be the D (5 bases). The germline CDR1 and CDR2 sequences are SGHAT and FQNNGV. V lost 1 base and J 4 bases, leaving 9 bases between the germline ends. The CDR3 totals 14 residues. CDR3: CASSLAISADTQYF. In DNA form, the CDR3 reads TGTGCCAGCAGCTTAGCGATTAGCGCAGATACGCAGTATTTT.

The V gene is TRBV10-3, the J gene TRBJ1-2; perhaps TRBD1 as D (5 bases). The CDR3 loop spans 14 amino acids. Trimming pared 7 bases from V and 0 bases from J, leaving 12 bases between. Germline V CDR1 and CDR2: ENHRY, SYGVKD. DNA for the CDR3: TGTGCCATCACCCGGGGGGGGGCTAACTATGGCTACACCTTC. Translation gives CAITRGGANYGYTF.

Here the CDR3 reads CASSYSGEKDTEAFF. In DNA, the CDR3 is TGTGCCAGCAGTTACTCGGGGGAGAAGGACACTGAAGCTTTCTTT. The rearrangement uses TRBV28 and TRBJ1-1; tentative D call: TRBD1 (5 bases). Per the germline V gene, CDR1 is MDHEN and CDR2 is SYDVKM. The CDR3 loop spans 15 amino acids. Trimming stripped 4 bases from V and 3 bases from J, with 15 bases between.

V usage is TRBV12-5 and J usage is TRBJ2-2; D tentatively reads TRBD1 or TRBD2 (6 bases each). The length of the CDR3 is 18 residues. Between the trimmed V and J ends, which lost 0 bases and 0 bases, there was a span of 14 bases. CDR1 and CDR2 (germline): LGHNT, FRNRAP. Here the CDR3 reads CASGLVVSGASNTGELFF. CDR3 coding DNA: TGTGCTAGTGGTTTGGTAGTTTCGGGGGCCTCGAACACCGGGGAGCTGTTTTTT.

The chain uses TRBV30 and TRBJ1-1, with 7 nucleotides matching TRBD1. V trimming: 5 bases; J trimming: 6 bases; junction bases outside the gene matches: 6. Germline values: CDR1 GTSNPN, CDR2 SVGIG (reference sequence). This CDR3 is 12 amino acids long. CDR3 protein: CAWEVGTAEAFF. The CDR3 nucleotides are TGTGCCTGGGAGGTTGGGACAGCTGAAGCTTTCTTT.

J is TRBJ2-7 and V is TRBV11-2, with a possible D match to TRBD2 (6 bases). Germline values: CDR1 SGHAT, CDR2 FQNNGV. The CDR3 length is 15 residues. V lost 5 bases to trimming and J lost 5 bases, with 19 bases between them. Here the CDR3 DNA reads TGTGCCAGCAGCCCGGGGGTTCTAGTAGACCACGAGCAGTACTTC. Its protein product is CASSPGVLVDHEQYF. Drawing the rest from reference TRBV11-2 and TRBJ2-7, the complete variable domain is EAGVAQSPRYKIIEKRQSVAFWCNPISGHATLYWYQQILGQGPKLLIQFQNNGVVDDSQLPKDRFSAERLKGVDSTLKIQPAKLEDSAVYLCASSPGVLVDHEQYFGPGTRLTVT.

The gene calls are TRBV11-2 and TRBJ2-1, with unresolved D. Germline V gives CDR1 SGHAT, CDR2 FQNNGV. CDR3 size: 12 residues. V lost 3 bases, J lost 7 bases, and 7 bases lay in between. CDR3 nucleotides: TGTGCCAGCAGCTTGGCTTTAAATGAGCAGTTCTTC. Translation gives CASSLALNEQFF.

The J gene is TRBJ1-3, the V gene TRBV4-1; 9 nucleotides align to TRBD1. CDR3 length: 17 amino acids. The germline V gene has CDR1 MGHRA and CDR2 YSYEKL. Trimming cost V 3 bases and J 0 bases; bases outside gene matches: 6. This CDR3 reads CASSHSPGQGSGNTIYF. The CDR3 coding sequence is TGCGCCAGCAGCCACTCTCCGGGACAGGGCTCTGGAAACACCATATATTTT.

This chain connects TRBV6-1 to TRBJ2-3, with TRBD2 identical over 10 bases. The CDR3 is 15 amino acids. V lost 1 base to trimming and J lost 4 bases; unmatched junction nucleotides: 2. CDR1 and CDR2 from the germline V gene are MNHNS and SASEGT. CDR3 amino acids: CASSEVAGGPDTQYF. The CDR3 nucleotides read TGTGCCAGCAGTGAAGTAGCGGGAGGACCAGATACGCAGTATTTT.

The V gene is TRBV7-9, the J gene TRBJ2-7, with TRBD2 matching over 11 bases. The CDR3 has 15 residues. Germline CDR1 is SEHNR and CDR2 is FQNEAQ (reference sequence). With 5 bases clipped from V and 0 bases from J, the junction kept 3 bases outside the gene matches. The CDR3 DNA is TGTGCCAGCAGCCGAGGGACTAGCGGCTCCTACGAGCAGTACTTC. Its protein is CASSRGTSGSYEQYF.

The chain joins TRBV4-1 to TRBJ2-3, with D possibly being TRBD2 (6 bases). V shed 4 bases and J shed 6 bases, with 20 bases lying between them. CDR3 length: 16 amino acids. Germline V gene lookup returns CDR1 MGHRA and CDR2 YSYEKL. The CDR3 sequence: CASSPPGREVPDTQYF. The CDR3, as DNA: TGCGCCAGCAGCCCTCCCGGGAGAGAGGTCCCCGATACGCAGTATTTT.

This rearrangement joins TRBV4-1 to TRBJ2-3, with 15 bases aligning to TRBD2. This CDR3 is 15 amino acids long. CDR1 and CDR2 (germline): MGHRA, YSYEKL. J lost 10 bases, V lost 3 bases, and 5 bases had no gene match. CDR3 sequence reads: CASSQGLAGGGAQYF. The DNA of the CDR3 is TGCGCCAGCAGCCAGGGACTAGCGGGAGGAGGAGCGCAGTATTTT.

The V gene is TRBV6-6, the J gene TRBJ2-5; D is tentatively TRBD1 or TRBD2 (5 bases each). In germline, CDR1 is MNHNY, CDR2 SVGAGI (reference sequence). The CDR3 has 15 amino acids. Trimming removed 0 bases at V and 3 bases at J, with 11 bases between. As DNA, the CDR3 is TGTGCCAGCAGTTACTCCCGGGACGGGAAAGAGACCCAGTACTTC. It is translated as CASSYSRDGKETQYF.

This clone was counted a few times. V and J are TRBV6-1 and TRBJ1-4, with a tentative D call TRBD1 (6 bases). Germline V gene data show CDR1 as MNHNS and CDR2 as SASEGT. Trimming shortened V by 4 bases and J by 8 bases, and 17 bases separated the two germline ends. This CDR3 has 15 residues. The CDR3 here is CASSVLTGTLEKLFF. In nucleotides, the CDR3 is TGTGCCAGCAGTGTCCTTACAGGGACCCTCGAAAAACTGTTTTTT.

The J gene is TRBJ2-7, the V gene TRBV28; D is unclear. The V and J ends lost 3 bases and 2 bases respectively, with 11 bases between them. The CDR3 length is 14 residues. The germline CDR1 and CDR2 sequences are MDHEN and SYDVKM. This chain's CDR3 is CASSFGGAAYEQYF. The CDR3 nucleotides are TGTGCCAGCAGTTTTGGCGGCGCAGCCTACGAGCAGTACTTC.

The rearrangement uses TRBV6-5 and TRBJ2-2, with 10 bases that match TRBD2. CDR1 is MNHEY and CDR2 is SVGAGI in the germline V gene. V dropped 2 bases and J dropped 5; count of bases not matched to a gene: 2. This CDR3 has 15 residues. The CDR3 DNA follows: TGTGCCAGCAGTTACAGCGGGAGGGGGACCGGGGAGCTGTTTTTT. This gives the protein CASSYSGRGTGELFF.

The chain combines TRBV19 with TRBJ1-5; no definite D call. The CDR3 sequence is 15 residues long. V was cut by 5 bases and J by 12 bases, with 23 bases left in between. Germline values: CDR1 LNHDA, CDR2 SQIVND (reference sequence). As DNA, the CDR3 is TGTGCCAGTAGTCCATCCGGACGGGAGCATCAAATCCAGCATTTT. Translating gives CASSPSGREHQIQHF.

The chain combines TRBV18 with TRBJ1-1; 9 nucleotides line up with TRBD1. The V and J ends lost 1 base and 5 bases, in that order; junction bases with no gene match: 8. The CDR3 spans 16 residues. Germline values: CDR1 KGHSH, CDR2 LQKENI. CDR3 sequence: CASSPLPDRGTTEAFF. The DNA for the CDR3 is TGTGCCAGCTCACCACTACCGGACAGGGGAACAACTGAAGCTTTCTTT.

The rearrangement joins TRBV27 to TRBJ2-6; no reliable D call. Germline V gives CDR1 MNHEY, CDR2 SMNVEV (reference sequence). The V gene lost 6 bases and the J gene lost 1 base, with 7 bases spanning the gap. This CDR3 has 14 amino acids. The CDR3 here is CASSPFSGANVLTF. The CDR3 DNA sequence: TGTGCCAGCAGCCCCTTTTCTGGGGCCAACGTCCTGACTTTC.

The DNA of the CDR3 is TGTGCCAGTAGTCTAGCGGGAGCGAGGAATGAGCAGTTCTTC. This encodes CASSLAGARNEQFF. This rearrangement joins TRBV19 to TRBJ2-1, with TRBD2 matching 10 bases. The CDR3 extends over 14 amino acids. Germline V gene data show CDR1 as LNHDA and CDR2 as SQIVND (reference sequence). J lost 7 bases, V lost 5 bases, and 5 bases had no gene match.

This clone was seen more than once but under ten times. The chain uses TRBV4-1 and TRBJ2-3; 7 nucleotides match TRBD2. The J segment lost 7 bases and the V segment lost 0 bases, leaving 10 bases of the junction unmatched. The length of the CDR3 is 16 residues. CDR1 MGHRA and CDR2 YSYEKL come from the germline V gene. The CDR3 loop is CASSQEPLAESYTQYF. CDR3 DNA: TGCGCCAGCAGCCAAGAACCGCTAGCGGAGTCCTATACGCAGTATTTT.

The V call is TRBV19, the J call TRBJ1-2; 9 bases are a match to TRBD1. The J segment lost 5 bases and the V segment lost 0 bases, leaving 7 bases of the junction unmatched. The CDR3 totals 16 residues. Germline V gene lookup returns CDR1 LNHDA and CDR2 SQIVND (reference sequence). The CDR3 sequence: CASSIERTGASYGYTF. The DNA of the CDR3 is TGTGCCAGTAGTATAGAAAGGACAGGGGCATCGTATGGCTACACCTTC.

The chain combines TRBV5-6 with TRBJ1-2, with a possible D match to TRBD1 (6 bases). V was shortened by 3 bases and J by 3 bases, with 15 bases between the two germline ends. The CDR3 is made up of 15 amino acids. Germline CDR1 and CDR2: SGHDT and YYEEEE. The CDR3 DNA reads TGTGCCAGCAGCTCCGTGGACAGATTAGACTATGGCTACACCTTC. It specifies CASSSVDRLDYGYTF. Together with reference TRBV5-6 and TRBJ1-2, the CDR3 gives the full variable domain: DAGVTQSPTHLIKTRGQQVTLRCSPKSGHDTVSWYQQALGQGPQFIFQYYEEEERQRGNFPDRFSGHQFPNYSSELNVNALLLGDSALYLCASSSVDRLDYGYTFGSGTRLTVV.

Note on this clone: An end of the junction does not agree with germline; a read error may underlie this. This chain uses TRBV11-1 with TRBJ2-1; D possibly corresponds to TRBD1 (6 bases). Germline CDR1 SGHAT, CDR2 FQDESV (reference sequence). The CDR3 is 15 amino acids. Written as DNA, the CDR3 is TGTGCCAGCACCGGACAGCGTGGCTCCGACAATGAGCAGTTCTTC. Its protein product is CASTGQRGSDNEQFF.